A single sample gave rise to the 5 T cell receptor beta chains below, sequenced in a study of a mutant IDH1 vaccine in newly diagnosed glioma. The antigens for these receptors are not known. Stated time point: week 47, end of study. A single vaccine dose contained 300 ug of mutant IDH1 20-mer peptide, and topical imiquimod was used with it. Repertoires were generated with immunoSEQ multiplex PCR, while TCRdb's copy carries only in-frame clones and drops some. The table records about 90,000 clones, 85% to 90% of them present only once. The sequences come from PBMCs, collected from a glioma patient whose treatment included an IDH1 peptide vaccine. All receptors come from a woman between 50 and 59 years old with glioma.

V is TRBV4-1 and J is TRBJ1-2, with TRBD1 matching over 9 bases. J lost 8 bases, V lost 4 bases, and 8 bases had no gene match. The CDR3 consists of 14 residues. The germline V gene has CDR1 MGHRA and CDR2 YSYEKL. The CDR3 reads CASSRPGTGSGYTF. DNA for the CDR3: TGCGCCAGCAGCCGCCCCGGGACAGGGAGCGGCTACACCTTC.

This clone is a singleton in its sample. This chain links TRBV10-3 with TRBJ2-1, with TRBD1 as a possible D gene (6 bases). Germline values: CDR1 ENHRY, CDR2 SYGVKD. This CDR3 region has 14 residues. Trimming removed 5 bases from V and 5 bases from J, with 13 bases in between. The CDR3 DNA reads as TGTGCCATCAGTTCGATCAGGGGAGACAATGAGCAGTTCTTC. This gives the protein CAISSIRGDNEQFF.

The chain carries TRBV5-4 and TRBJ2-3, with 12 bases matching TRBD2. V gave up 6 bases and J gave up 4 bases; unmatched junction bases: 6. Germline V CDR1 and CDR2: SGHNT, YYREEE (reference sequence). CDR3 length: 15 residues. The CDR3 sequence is CASNRLAGVSDTQYF. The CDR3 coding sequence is TGTGCCAGCAACCGACTAGCGGGAGTCTCAGATACGCAGTATTTT.

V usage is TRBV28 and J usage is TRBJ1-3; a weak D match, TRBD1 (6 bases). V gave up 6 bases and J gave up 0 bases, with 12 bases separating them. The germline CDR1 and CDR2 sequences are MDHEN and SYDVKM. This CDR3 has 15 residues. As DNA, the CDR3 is TGTGCCAGCAGACCCGGGGGCATCTCTGGAAACACCATATATTTT. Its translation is CASRPGGISGNTIYF.

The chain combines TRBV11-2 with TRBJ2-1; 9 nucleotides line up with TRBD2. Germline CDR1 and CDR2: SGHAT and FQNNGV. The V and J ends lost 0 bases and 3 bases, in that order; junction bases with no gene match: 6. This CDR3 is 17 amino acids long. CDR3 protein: CASSLDLTSGFYNEQFF. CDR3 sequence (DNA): TGTGCCAGCAGCTTAGACCTCACTAGCGGGTTCTACAATGAGCAGTTCTTC.